This T cell receptor (beta chain) was found in a study of blood T cells in healthy people across ages. The germline CDR1 and CDR2 sequences are MDHEN and SYDVKM. The V end lost 8 bases, the J end lost 3 bases, and 20 bases lay between the germline ends. CDR3 length: 15 amino acids. A J-beta primer mix and a sample-barcoded 5' primer were used in a second PCR of about 7 to 12 cycles. Via MiXCR, TCRdb re-called the 5' RACE reads, giving one row per CDR3 protein. The table lists around 1,900,000 distinct CDR3 sequences, roughly two fifths of them singletons, with under 30% in the top ten. V is TRBV28 and J is TRBJ2-7; weak D call: TRBD1 (6 bases). Sequencing input: blood. The source is a human donor in good health. CDR3 in amino acids: CASLPGQGTDYEQYF. CDR3 sequence (DNA): TGTGCCAGCCTCCCGGGGCAGGGGACCGACTACGAGCAGTACTTC.